These 20 T cell receptor beta chains originate from one sample sequenced in a study of blood T cell repertoires in COVID-19. Method: immunoSEQ multiplex PCR; TCRdb's copy keeps in-frame clones and lacks some. The table lists 200,000 to 250,000 clones, about 88% of them singletons. The sequencing input was peripheral blood. The receptors here all came from a woman aged 45-65 years with COVID-19, enrolled during active disease.

This chain uses TRBV11-2 with TRBJ2-3, with TRBD2 matching 8 bases. Trimming removed 5 bases from V and 1 base from J; junction bases left unmatched: 2. The CDR3 covers 14 residues. CDR1 is SGHAT and CDR2 is FQNNGV in the germline V gene. CDR3 sequence (DNA): TGTGCCAGCAGCCGCGGGGGGCGCACAGATACGCAGTATTTT. Amino acids: CASSRGGRTDTQYF.

The chain uses TRBV7-2 and TRBJ2-7, with TRBD2 as a possible D gene (6 bases). CDR1 and CDR2 (germline): SGHTA, FQGNSA. There are 16 residues in the CDR3. Trimming pared 5 bases from V and 0 bases from J, leaving 17 bases between. The CDR3 nucleotides are TGTGCCAGCAGCCCAGCCGGCGGGGCCAGCTCCTACGAGCAGTACTTC. The encoded protein is CASSPAGGASSYEQYF.

This chain uses TRBV3-1 (or the pseudogene TRBV3-2) with TRBJ2-1; TRBD1 might be the D (5 bases). Per germline, CDR1 LGHDT and CDR2 YNNKEL (reference sequence). The CDR3 runs 16 residues. Trimming cost V 1 base and J 2 bases, with 12 bases left between them. The CDR3 DNA is TGTGCCAGCAGCCAAGGCGCAGGGCCCCCCTACAATGAGCAGTTCTTC. This translates into CASSQGAGPPYNEQFF.

This clone came up once. This chain uses TRBV28 with TRBJ2-5; the match to TRBD1 covers 9 bases. J lost 5 bases, V lost 2 bases, and 6 bases had no gene match. Germline CDR1 reads MDHEN; CDR2 reads SYDVKM. There are 15 residues in the CDR3. CDR3 sequence reads: CASSLGGTGKETQYF. CDR3 bases: TGTGCCAGCAGTTTAGGTGGGACAGGGAAGGAGACCCAGTACTTC.

The chain has TRBV2 and TRBJ1-6, with 10 bases matching TRBD1. Germline lookup yields CDR1 SNHLY and CDR2 FYNNEI. CDR3 size: 15 residues. V shed 5 bases, J shed 6 bases, and the junction held 4 bases outside the gene matches. CDR3 nucleotide sequence: TGTGCCAGCAGTCTAGGGGACAGGGGTAATTCACCCCTCCACTTT. This translates into CASSLGDRGNSPLHF.

The chain couples TRBV6-7 to TRBJ2-7; 9 nucleotides line up with TRBD1. TRBV6-7 is an open reading frame, and its role is uncertain. The CDR3 is 17 amino acids. J lost 3 bases, V lost 7 bases, and 16 bases had no gene match. The CDR3 DNA follows: TGTGCCAGCACTCCCGGACAGGGGCCTGAGACGGGCTACGAGCAGTACTTC. This encodes CASTPGQGPETGYEQYF.

The chain carries TRBV6-5 and TRBJ2-3, with TRBD2 identical over 8 bases. After removal of 5 bases from V and 2 bases from J, the junction contained 6 bases not matched to a gene. Germline CDR1 and CDR2: MNHEY and SVGAGI. The CDR3 sequence is 15 residues long. CDR3 loop: CASSPERGSTDTQYF. CDR3 coding DNA: TGTGCCAGCAGTCCGGAGCGGGGGTCCACAGATACGCAGTATTTT.

The chain recombines TRBV5-1 with TRBJ1-3, with no clear D. Trimming removed 5 bases at V and 0 bases at J, with 21 bases between. Germline loops: CDR1 SGHRS, CDR2 YFSETQ. The CDR3 is made up of 18 amino acids. This CDR3 reads CASRRIGGLSSSGNTIYF. The CDR3 nucleotides read TGCGCCAGCAGACGTATTGGCGGCCTTTCTAGCTCTGGAAACACCATATATTTT.

V is TRBV5-1 and J is TRBJ2-1; D possibly corresponds to TRBD1 (6 bases). The V end lost 0 bases, the J end lost 6 bases, and 19 bases lay between the germline ends. The CDR3 length is 17 residues. Germline CDR1 is SGHRS and CDR2 is YFSETQ. The CDR3 here is CASSLASGQIGGNEQFF. CDR3 in DNA: TGCGCCAGCAGCTTGGCGTCGGGGCAGATAGGGGGCAATGAGCAGTTCTTC.

J is TRBJ2-3 and V is TRBV5-6; D is unresolved. The CDR3 has 14 amino acids. Germline-derived CDR1 and CDR2 are SGHDT and YYEEEE. The ends were cut back, 0 bases at V and 3 bases at J, with 8 bases in the middle. The CDR3 loop reads CASSLVQRTDTQYF. The CDR3 DNA follows: TGTGCCAGCAGCTTGGTTCAGAGGACAGATACGCAGTATTTT.

This rearrangement joins TRBV30 to TRBJ2-1; 12 nucleotides align to TRBD2. This CDR3 spans 16 amino acids. CDR1 and CDR2 (germline): GTSNPN, SVGIG (reference sequence). J lost 7 bases, V lost 2 bases, and 9 bases had no gene match. The CDR3 spells CAWSSGLAGRGNEQFF. The CDR3 region has the DNA TGTGCCTGGAGTTCCGGACTAGCGGGGCGGGGGAATGAGCAGTTCTTC.

The rearrangement joins TRBV6-5 to TRBJ2-3; 7 positions match TRBD2. Germline CDR1 and CDR2: MNHEY and SVGAGI. After removal of 7 bases from V and 0 bases from J, the junction contained 7 bases not matched to a gene. The CDR3 covers 15 residues. CDR3 residues: CASKVSGASTDTQYF. CDR3 sequence (DNA): TGTGCCAGCAAGGTGAGCGGGGCGAGCACAGATACGCAGTATTTT.

The chain combines TRBV6-5 with TRBJ2-1; 9 nucleotides match TRBD1. Looked up from germline, CDR1 is MNHEY and CDR2 is SVGAGI. With 6 bases clipped from V and 2 bases from J, the junction kept 5 bases outside the gene matches. This CDR3 has 15 residues. This CDR3 is CASSAGTGTYNEQFF. In nucleotides, the CDR3 is TGTGCCAGCAGCGCCGGGACAGGGACCTACAATGAGCAGTTCTTC.

The chain uses TRBV6-6 and TRBJ1-1, with a tentative D call TRBD1 (6 bases). Trimming shortened V by 6 bases and J by 4 bases, and 15 bases separated the two germline ends. Germline V CDR1 and CDR2: MNHNY, SVGAGI (reference sequence). The CDR3 runs to 14 residues. The CDR3 sequence is CASRTPRGGTEAFF. In DNA, the CDR3 is TGTGCCAGCAGGACGCCTAGGGGGGGCACTGAAGCTTTCTTT.

V and J are TRBV11-2 and TRBJ1-2, with D possibly matching TRBD1 (6 bases). Germline V gives CDR1 SGHAT, CDR2 FQNNGV. The CDR3 spans 18 residues. With 8 bases removed from V and 7 bases from J, the gap between germline ends came to 32 bases. The CDR3 sequence is CASGETPETGRKGGGYTF. The CDR3, as DNA: TGTGCCAGCGGAGAAACTCCAGAGACAGGTCGAAAGGGCGGTGGCTACACCTTC.

The gene calls are TRBV23-1 and TRBJ1-5; 11 nucleotides match TRBD1. TRBV23-1 is an ORF; its function is uncertain. The CDR3 has 15 residues. With V trimmed by 2 bases and J by 9 bases, 6 bases remained unmatched. The CDR3 protein is CASSQGTGGPWPQHF. The CDR3 DNA is TGCGCCAGCAGTCAAGGGACAGGGGGTCCCTGGCCCCAGCATTTT.

The chain's CDR3 is CASSYLAGRSTDTQYF. The CDR3 bases are TGTGCCAGCAGTTATCTAGCGGGGCGTAGCACAGATACGCAGTATTTT. The chain uses TRBV6-2 or TRBV6-3 and TRBJ2-3; 9 positions match TRBD2. This CDR3 contains 16 residues. CDR1 and CDR2 from the germline V gene are MNHEY and SVGEGT. Trimming at V came to 3 bases and at J to 0 bases, leaving 4 bases not matched to a gene.

The gene calls are TRBV11-1 and TRBJ1-1; D is possibly TRBD1 (6 bases). This CDR3 comprises 15 residues. The V and J ends lost 2 bases and 7 bases respectively, with 17 bases between them. Germline loops: CDR1 SGHAT, CDR2 FQDESV (reference sequence). The CDR3: CASSLRWDNRGEAFF. DNA of the CDR3: TGTGCCAGCAGCTTACGTTGGGACAACAGAGGTGAAGCTTTCTTT.

The sample holds one count of this clone. V gene TRBV6-5 combines with J gene TRBJ1-2; 10 bases map to TRBD1. CDR1 and CDR2 from the germline V gene are MNHEY and SVGAGI. V shed 8 bases, J shed 6 bases, and the junction held 12 bases outside the gene matches. The CDR3 runs to 15 residues. CDR3: CASSMIRDRGHGYTF. The CDR3 bases are TGTGCCAGCTCTATGATAAGGGACAGGGGACATGGCTACACCTTC.

The gene calls are TRBV20-1 and TRBJ2-7, with D possibly TRBD1 on 6 matching bases. The V end was cut by 5 bases, the J end by 7 bases, with 12 bases between. Germline CDR1 and CDR2: DFQATT and SNEGSKA (reference sequence). The CDR3 has 11 amino acids. CDR3 nucleotide sequence: TGCAGTGCTTCACAGGGTGGGGAGCAGTACGTC. Its protein is CSASQGGEQYV.